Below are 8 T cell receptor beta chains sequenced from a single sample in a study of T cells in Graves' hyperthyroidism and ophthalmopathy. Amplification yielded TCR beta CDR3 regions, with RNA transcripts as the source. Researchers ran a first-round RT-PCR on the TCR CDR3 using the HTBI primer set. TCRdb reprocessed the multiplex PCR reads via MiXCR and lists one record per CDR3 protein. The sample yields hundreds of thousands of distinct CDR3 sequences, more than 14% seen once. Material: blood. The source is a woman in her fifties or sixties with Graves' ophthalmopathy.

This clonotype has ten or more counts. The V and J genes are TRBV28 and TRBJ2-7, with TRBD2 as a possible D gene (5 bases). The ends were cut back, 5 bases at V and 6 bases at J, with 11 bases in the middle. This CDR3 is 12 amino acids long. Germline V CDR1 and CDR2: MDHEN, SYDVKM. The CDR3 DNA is TGTGCCAGCAGTCCTCGGGGAAGCGAGCAGTACTTC. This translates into CASSPRGSEQYF.

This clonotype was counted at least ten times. The CDR3 DNA reads as TGTGCCAGCAGCAAAACCGGGACAGGGGATGAAAAACTGTTTTTT. Amino acids: CASSKTGTGDEKLFF. The chain is built from TRBV5-5 and TRBJ1-4; 10 bases align to TRBD1. The V gene end was trimmed by 4 bases and the J gene end by 6 bases; junction bases not matched to a gene: 6. The germline V gene has CDR1 SGHKS and CDR2 YYEKEE (reference sequence). This CDR3 region has 15 residues.

CDR3 coding DNA: TGTGCCAGCAACAGACAAGAGACCCAGTACTTC. Translated: CASNRQETQYF. The chain is built from TRBV2 and TRBJ2-5; no clear D gene. This CDR3 is 11 amino acids long. Trimming took 7 bases from V and 2 from J, leaving 5 bases between them. From germline, CDR1 is SNHLY and CDR2 FYNNEI.

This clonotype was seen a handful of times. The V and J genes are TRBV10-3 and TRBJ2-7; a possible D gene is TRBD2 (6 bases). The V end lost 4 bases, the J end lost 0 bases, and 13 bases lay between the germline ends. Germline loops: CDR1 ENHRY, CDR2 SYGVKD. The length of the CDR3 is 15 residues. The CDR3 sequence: CAISGWGETSYEQYF. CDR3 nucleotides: TGTGCCATCAGTGGCTGGGGGGAGACCTCCTACGAGCAGTACTTC.

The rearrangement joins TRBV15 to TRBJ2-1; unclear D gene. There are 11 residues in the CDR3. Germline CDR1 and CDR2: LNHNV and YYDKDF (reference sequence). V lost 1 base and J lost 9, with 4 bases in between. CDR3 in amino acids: CATSRGGEQFF. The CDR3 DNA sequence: TGTGCCACCAGCAGAGGCGGTGAGCAGTTCTTC. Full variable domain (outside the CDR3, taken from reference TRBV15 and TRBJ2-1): DAMVIQNPRYQVTQFGKPVTLSCSQTLNHNVMYWYQQKSSQAPKLLFHYYDKDFNNEADTPDNFQSRRPNTSFCFLDIRSPGLGDTAMYLCATSRGGEQFFGPGTRLTVL.

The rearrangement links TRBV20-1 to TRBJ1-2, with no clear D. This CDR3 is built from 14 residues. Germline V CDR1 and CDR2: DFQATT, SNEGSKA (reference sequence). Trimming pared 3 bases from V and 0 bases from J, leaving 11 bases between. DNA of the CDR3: TGCAGTGCTAGTGGGCAGAAGTCTAACTATGGCTACACCTTC. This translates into CSASGQKSNYGYTF.

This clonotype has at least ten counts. The CDR3 spells CASISGHEAFF. CDR3 DNA sequence: TGTGCCAGCATATCAGGGCATGAAGCTTTCTTT. The chain has TRBV28 and TRBJ1-1, with a weak D call TRBD1 (5 bases). Germline CDR1 is MDHEN and CDR2 is SYDVKM. Trimming stripped 7 bases from V and 7 bases from J, with 10 bases between. CDR3 length: 11 residues. The full variable domain, its missing parts supplied by reference TRBV28 and TRBJ1-1, is DVKVTQSSRYLVKRTGEKVFLECVQDMDHENMFWYRQDPGLGLRLIYFSYDVKMKEKGDIPEGYSVSREKKERFSLILESASTNQTSMYLCASISGHEAFFGQGTRLTVV.

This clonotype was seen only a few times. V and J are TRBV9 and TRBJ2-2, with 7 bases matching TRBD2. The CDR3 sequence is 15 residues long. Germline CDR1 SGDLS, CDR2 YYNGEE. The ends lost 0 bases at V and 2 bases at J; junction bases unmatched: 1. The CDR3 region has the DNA TGTGCCAGCAGCGTAGTAGCGGGCAACACCGGGGAGCTGTTTTTT. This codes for CASSVVAGNTGELFF.